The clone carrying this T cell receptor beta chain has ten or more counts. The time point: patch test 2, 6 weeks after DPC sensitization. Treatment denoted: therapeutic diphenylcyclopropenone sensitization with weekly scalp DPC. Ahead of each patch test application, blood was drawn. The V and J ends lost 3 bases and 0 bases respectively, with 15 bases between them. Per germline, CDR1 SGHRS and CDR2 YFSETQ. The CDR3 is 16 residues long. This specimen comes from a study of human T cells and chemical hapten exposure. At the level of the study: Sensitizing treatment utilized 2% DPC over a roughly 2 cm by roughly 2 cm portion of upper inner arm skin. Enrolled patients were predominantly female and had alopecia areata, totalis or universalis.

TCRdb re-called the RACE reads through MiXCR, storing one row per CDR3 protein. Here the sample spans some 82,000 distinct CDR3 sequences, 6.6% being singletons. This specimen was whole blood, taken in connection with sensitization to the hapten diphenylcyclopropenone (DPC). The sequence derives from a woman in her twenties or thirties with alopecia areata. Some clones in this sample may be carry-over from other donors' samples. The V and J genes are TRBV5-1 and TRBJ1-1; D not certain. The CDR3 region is CASSSGNRGMNTEAFF. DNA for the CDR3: TGCGCCAGCAGCTCCGGTAATAGAGGGATGAACACTGAAGCTTTCTTT.